Listed below are T cell receptor beta chains from one sample, sequenced in a study of T cells in narcolepsy. Sequenced by immunoSEQ multiplex PCR; TCRdb stores in-frame clones only, minus some. The table includes around 30,000 clones, 70% to 85% detected once. Sequenced sample: memory (CD45RA-) CD4+ T cells from blood. The receptors come from a human donor in good health. Each CDR3 is given with its conserved first and last residue. The D gene is left open where the match is weak. The size entry is marked missing in some rows and otherwise reads once, few, many or a size class.

D gene: -
J gene: TRBJ2-1
clone size: -
V gene: TRBV2
CDR3 protein: CASSENYVGDEQFF
CDR3 DNA: TGTGCCAGCAGTGAAAACTACGTTGGGGATGAGCAGTTCTTC

D gene: -
J gene: TRBJ1-6
clone size: -
V gene: TRBV7-8
CDR3 protein: CASSSTGSSYNSPLHF
CDR3 DNA: TGTGCCAGCAGCTCTACTGGTAGCTCCTATAATTCACCCCTCCACTTT

D gene: -
J gene: TRBJ2-7
clone size: -
V gene: TRBV6-1
CDR3 protein: CASSGQKHYEQYF
CDR3 DNA: TGTGCCAGCAGTGGACAGAAACATTACGAGCAGTACTTC

D gene: -
J gene: TRBJ1-4
clone size: -
V gene: TRBV2
CDR3 protein: CASMKWGDEKLFF
CDR3 DNA: TGTGCCAGCATGAAGTGGGGAGACGAAAAACTGTTTTTT

D gene: -
J gene: TRBJ2-1
clone size: -
V gene: TRBV6-1
CDR3 protein: CASTIGGASYNEQFF
CDR3 DNA: TGTGCCAGCACCATTGGGGGGGCCTCCTACAATGAGCAGTTCTTC

D gene: TRBD2
J gene: TRBJ2-7
clone size: -
V gene: TRBV2
CDR3 protein: CASRTSGASYEQYF
CDR3 DNA: TGTGCCAGCAGGACTAGCGGGGCCTCCTACGAGCAGTACTTC

D gene: -
J gene: TRBJ1-1
clone size: -
V gene: TRBV7-9
CDR3 protein: CASSLDQGMNTEAFF
CDR3 DNA: TGTGCCAGCAGCTTAGACCAGGGTATGAACACTGAAGCTTTCTTT

D gene: -
J gene: TRBJ2-5
clone size: -
V gene: TRBV10-1
CDR3 protein: CASSPAGQQGETQYF
CDR3 DNA: TGCGCCAGCAGCCCCGCCGGTCAACAAGGGGAGACCCAGTACTTC

D gene: -
J gene: TRBJ1-2
clone size: -
V gene: TRBV6-5
CDR3 protein: CASSYPGGGYTF
CDR3 DNA: TGTGCCAGCAGTTACCCGGGAGGCGGCTACACCTTC

D gene: -
J gene: TRBJ1-2
clone size: -
V gene: TRBV7-9
CDR3 protein: CASSPGAEYGYTF
CDR3 DNA: TGTGCCAGCAGTCCCGGGGCAGAATATGGCTACACCTTC

D gene: TRBD1
J gene: TRBJ1-3
clone size: -
V gene: TRBV19
CDR3 protein: CASSRGRGNTIYF
CDR3 DNA: TGTGCCAGTAGTCGGGGCAGGGGGAACACCATATATTTT

D gene: -
J gene: TRBJ1-2
clone size: -
V gene: TRBV10-3
CDR3 protein: CAIIFRAAKVSYGYTF
CDR3 DNA: TGTGCCATCATATTCCGGGCCGCAAAGGTAAGCTATGGCTACACCTTC

D gene: -
J gene: TRBJ1-3
clone size: -
V gene: TRBV25-1
CDR3 protein: CASSESGGNTIYF
CDR3 DNA: TGTGCCAGCAGTGAATCTGGGGGAAACACCATATATTTT

D gene: TRBD1
J gene: TRBJ2-7
clone size: -
V gene: TRBV10-3
CDR3 protein: CAISGQGAYEQYF
CDR3 DNA: TGTGCCATCTCGGGACAGGGGGCCTACGAGCAGTACTTC

D gene: TRBD1
J gene: TRBJ1-3
clone size: -
V gene: TRBV7-9
CDR3 protein: CASSPGQGAIGNTIYF
CDR3 DNA: TGTGCCAGCAGCCCTGGACAGGGGGCCATTGGAAACACCATATATTTT

D gene: TRBD2
J gene: TRBJ2-5
clone size: -
V gene: TRBV5-1
CDR3 protein: CASSLGKREEETQYF
CDR3 DNA: TGCGCCAGCAGCTTGGGAAAGCGGGAGGAAGAGACCCAGTACTTC

D gene: TRBD2
J gene: TRBJ2-2
clone size: few
V gene: TRBV19
CDR3 protein: CASRRASGNTGELFF
CDR3 DNA: TGTGCCAGTCGCCGGGCTAGCGGTAACACCGGGGAGCTGTTTTTT

D gene: TRBD2
J gene: TRBJ2-1
clone size: -
V gene: TRBV9
CDR3 protein: CASTTGGSSYNEQFF
CDR3 DNA: TGTGCCAGCACAACCGGCGGGAGCTCCTACAATGAGCAGTTCTTC

D gene: -
J gene: TRBJ2-7
clone size: few
V gene: TRBV19
CDR3 protein: CASSQYIGQGTYEQYF
CDR3 DNA: TGTGCCAGTAGTCAATATATAGGGCAGGGCACCTACGAGCAGTACTTC

D gene: -
J gene: TRBJ1-5
clone size: -
V gene: TRBV6-6
CDR3 protein: CASYGQFNQPQHF
CDR3 DNA: TGTGCCAGCTATGGTCAGTTCAATCAGCCCCAGCATTTT

D gene: TRBD1
J gene: TRBJ1-1
clone size: -
V gene: TRBV6-5
CDR3 protein: CASSYSIPGQGTEAFF
CDR3 DNA: TGTGCCAGCAGTTACTCGATCCCCGGACAGGGGACTGAAGCTTTCTTT

D gene: -
J gene: TRBJ1-5
clone size: -
V gene: TRBV30
CDR3 protein: CAWGRGLFQPQHF
CDR3 DNA: TGTGCCTGGGGGCGAGGGCTCTTTCAGCCCCAGCATTTT

D gene: -
J gene: TRBJ1-2
clone size: -
V gene: TRBV19
CDR3 protein: CASSKPGGQTNNYGYTF
CDR3 DNA: TGTGCCAGTAGTAAGCCGGGTGGACAGACAAATAACTATGGCTACACCTTC

D gene: TRBD2
J gene: TRBJ2-5
clone size: -
V gene: TRBV2
CDR3 protein: CASSDDLAAVWTQYF
CDR3 DNA: TGTGCCAGCAGTGATGACCTAGCGGCGGTGTGGACCCAGTACTTC

D gene: -
J gene: TRBJ2-1
clone size: -
V gene: TRBV6-5
CDR3 protein: CASSGFGRINEQFF
CDR3 DNA: TGTGCCAGCAGCGGATTCGGGCGCATCAATGAGCAGTTCTTC

D gene: -
J gene: TRBJ1-2
clone size: -
V gene: TRBV20-1
CDR3 protein: CSAPAAGGYTF
CDR3 DNA: TGCAGTGCGCCGGCCGCTGGTGGCTACACCTTC

D gene: TRBD2
J gene: TRBJ2-3
clone size: once
V gene: TRBV2
CDR3 protein: CASRGLIAGGYTDTQYF
CDR3 DNA: TGTGCCAGCAGGGGACTGATAGCGGGAGGATACACAGATACGCAGTATTTT

D gene: TRBD1
J gene: TRBJ2-3
clone size: few
V gene: TRBV7-9
CDR3 protein: CASSLGDSSTDTQYF
CDR3 DNA: TGTGCCAGCAGCTTAGGGGACAGCAGCACAGATACGCAGTATTTT

D gene: TRBD2
J gene: TRBJ2-2
clone size: -
V gene: TRBV6-6
CDR3 protein: CASSYSSGGAPGELFF
CDR3 DNA: TGTGCCAGCAGTTACTCTAGCGGGGGGGCCCCCGGGGAGCTGTTTTTT

D gene: -
J gene: TRBJ1-4
clone size: -
V gene: TRBV11-2
CDR3 protein: CASSLGSEKLFF
CDR3 DNA: TGTGCCAGCAGCTTAGGCTCTGAAAAACTGTTTTTT

D gene: -
J gene: TRBJ1-1
clone size: -
V gene: TRBV19
CDR3 protein: CASSRDREAFF
CDR3 DNA: TGTGCCAGTAGTAGGGATAGAGAAGCTTTCTTT

D gene: -
J gene: TRBJ2-1
clone size: once
V gene: TRBV7-2
CDR3 protein: CASSLAGAAEQFF
CDR3 DNA: TGTGCCAGCAGCTTAGCGGGTGCAGCAGAGCAGTTCTTC

D gene: -
J gene: TRBJ2-5
clone size: -
V gene: TRBV5-1
CDR3 protein: CASSLVPGTSYQETQYF
CDR3 DNA: TGCGCCAGCAGCTTGGTACCCGGGACCAGCTACCAAGAGACCCAGTACTTC

D gene: -
J gene: TRBJ1-1
clone size: -
V gene: TRBV7-9
CDR3 protein: CASSPSGASNTEAFF
CDR3 DNA: TGTGCCAGCAGCCCTAGTGGGGCTTCGAACACTGAAGCTTTCTTT

D gene: TRBD1
J gene: TRBJ1-6
clone size: -
V gene: TRBV18
CDR3 protein: CASSAGGFYNSPLHF
CDR3 DNA: TGTGCCAGCTCAGCAGGGGGTTTCTATAATTCACCCCTCCACTTT

D gene: -
J gene: TRBJ2-3
clone size: -
V gene: TRBV10-3
CDR3 protein: CAISDLGGKADTQYF
CDR3 DNA: TGTGCCATCAGTGATCTGGGGGGCAAAGCAGATACGCAGTATTTT

D gene: -
J gene: TRBJ1-1
clone size: -
V gene: TRBV27
CDR3 protein: CASSMDGRTTEAFF
CDR3 DNA: TGTGCCAGCAGTATGGACGGACGAACGACTGAAGCTTTCTTT

D gene: -
J gene: TRBJ2-1
clone size: -
V gene: TRBV5-1
CDR3 protein: CASSFTGTFTYNEQFF
CDR3 DNA: TGCGCCAGCAGCTTTACCGGGACTTTTACCTACAATGAGCAGTTCTTC

D gene: TRBD1
J gene: TRBJ2-1
clone size: -
V gene: TRBV19
CDR3 protein: CASSIDYSGGQFF
CDR3 DNA: TGTGCCAGTAGTATAGATTACTCAGGGGGGCAGTTCTTC

D gene: TRBD1
J gene: TRBJ1-2
clone size: -
V gene: TRBV5-1
CDR3 protein: CASSQDRGSDTF
CDR3 DNA: TGCGCCAGCAGCCAGGACAGGGGGTCGGACACCTTC

D gene: -
J gene: TRBJ1-3
clone size: -
V gene: TRBV15
CDR3 protein: CATSRTGGGNTIYF
CDR3 DNA: TGTGCCACCAGCAGAACCGGGGGAGGAAACACCATATATTTT

D gene: -
J gene: TRBJ2-1
clone size: -
V gene: TRBV2
CDR3 protein: CASIREQNNEQFF
CDR3 DNA: TGTGCCAGCATTCGTGAACAGAACAATGAGCAGTTCTTC

D gene: TRBD2
J gene: TRBJ2-7
clone size: -
V gene: TRBV7-2
CDR3 protein: CASSLFTSGSDEQYF
CDR3 DNA: TGTGCCAGCAGCTTATTCACTAGCGGGAGTGACGAGCAGTACTTC

D gene: -
J gene: TRBJ1-1
clone size: -
V gene: TRBV20-1
CDR3 protein: CSARILTEAFF
CDR3 DNA: TGCAGTGCTAGAATATTAACTGAAGCTTTCTTT

D gene: -
J gene: TRBJ1-6
clone size: few
V gene: TRBV7-6
CDR3 protein: CASSEGRESPLHF
CDR3 DNA: TGTGCCAGCAGCGAGGGGAGGGAATCACCCCTCCACTTT

D gene: -
J gene: TRBJ2-3
clone size: -
V gene: TRBV30
CDR3 protein: CAWTGVSDTQYF
CDR3 DNA: TGTGCCTGGACAGGGGTATCCGATACGCAGTATTTT

D gene: -
J gene: TRBJ1-3
clone size: -
V gene: TRBV7-8
CDR3 protein: CASRKTVGSSGNTIYF
CDR3 DNA: TGTGCCAGCAGAAAAACTGTGGGCAGCTCTGGAAACACCATATATTTT

D gene: -
J gene: TRBJ1-1
clone size: -
V gene: TRBV30
CDR3 protein: CAWSLGRAEAFF
CDR3 DNA: TGTGCCTGGAGTCTAGGACGGGCTGAAGCTTTCTTT